This T cell receptor (beta chain) comes out of a study of cytomegalovirus exposure and HLA in healthy donors. Points on this clone: Its antigen is unknown.

The PCR contained 60 Vbeta and 13 Jbeta primers. Assay used: immunoSEQ multiplex PCR; TCRdb lists only in-frame clones, some missing. This sample has fewer than 200,000 clones, with about 80% found just once. The CDR3 contains 15 residues. Trimming took off 3 bases at V and 0 bases at J, with 10 bases between the two ends. Germline loops: CDR1 ENHRY, CDR2 SYGVKD. General study results and limits: Later, TCR association rates were found to vary by HLA locus, highest for DRB1 and lowest for HLA-C. A prior analysis recorded that most TCR beta V segments were productive about 87% or about 30% of the time. Among TCR beta chains, those listed as cytomegalovirus-associated numbered roughly 150.

The rearrangement uses TRBV10-3 and TRBJ2-3; maybe TRBD2 (7 bases). The receptor was derived from a woman aged 45-59 years in good health and CMV-seronegative. The sequenced sample was PBMCs. CDR3 region: CAISEGGASTDTQYF. In DNA, the CDR3 is TGTGCCATCAGTGAAGGGGGGGCTAGCACAGATACGCAGTATTTT.